This T cell receptor (beta chain) was sequenced during a study of blood T cell repertoires in COVID-19. Looking at the study overall: Samples came from the United States, Italy and Spain, spanning acute and convalescent COVID-19. Sources were T cells, B-cell-depleted T cells, or PBMCs; the material itself was cDNA or gDNA.

Trimming pared 5 bases from V and 2 bases from J, leaving 15 bases between. The CDR3 sequence is 16 residues long. Germline values: CDR1 SEHNR, CDR2 FQNEAQ (reference sequence). The method was immunoSEQ multiplex PCR; TCRdb's version includes in-frame clones alone and lacks a portion of them. The sample records 14,000 to 15,000 clones, around 73% being singletons. This chain connects TRBV7-9 to TRBJ1-4, with D possibly TRBD1 on 5 matching bases. The sample comprised peripheral blood. This TCR was recovered from a human donor in a cohort sampled during active COVID-19. Here the CDR3 DNA reads TGTGCCAGCAGCAAACAGGCAGGGTTCACTAATGAAAAACTGTTTTTT. As protein: CASSKQAGFTNEKLFF.